These 12 T cell receptor beta chains were sequenced from one sample in a study of T-cell memory formation after mild COVID-19. TCRdb fed the 5' RACE reads into MiXCR, producing one record per CDR3 protein. The table lists about 180,000 distinct CDR3 sequences, around 18% of them singletons. The sample comprised PBMCs or a T cell subset sorted from them (not recorded which). Receptors originate from a young man who had mild COVID-19 (a few samples of this study predate the infection). Cell type and time point are not known.

The genes are TRBV6-6 and TRBJ2-6; D is ambiguous. CDR3 length: 15 residues. V lost 5 bases and J lost 4, with 12 bases in between. Germline assignment: CDR1 MNHNY and CDR2 SVGAGI (reference sequence). The CDR3 bases are TGTGCCAGCAGTGTAAGGCAATCCGGGGCCAACGTCCTGACTTTC. This translates into CASSVRQSGANVLTF.

The chain carries TRBV30 and TRBJ2-2; maybe TRBD2 (5 bases). The germline CDR1 and CDR2 sequences are GTSNPN and SVGIG (reference sequence). The CDR3 has 13 residues. V lost 4 bases and J 6 bases, leaving 12 bases between the germline ends. The chain's CDR3 is CAWTNYGAGELFF. The DNA of the CDR3 is TGTGCCTGGACCAACTACGGGGCCGGGGAGCTGTTTTTT. The full variable domain, its missing parts supplied by reference TRBV30 and TRBJ2-2, is SQTIHQWPATLVQPVGSPLSLECTVEGTSNPNLYWYRQAAGRGLQLLFYSVGIGQISSEVPQNLSASRPQDRQFILSSKKLLLSDSGFYLCAWTNYGAGELFFGEGSRLTVL.

The sample holds a few counts of this clonotype. The gene calls are TRBV5-1 and TRBJ2-7, with D unclear. CDR3 size: 14 residues. The V and J ends lost 4 bases and 5 bases respectively, with 16 bases between them. The V gene's germline CDR1 is SGHRS and CDR2 YFSETQ. The CDR3 DNA reads as TGCGCCAGCAGCGCTGGAAGTCATCGGCACGAGCAGTACTTC. Amino acids: CASSAGSHRHEQYF.

This chain joins TRBV12-3 or TRBV12-4 and TRBJ1-1; possible D gene TRBD1, 5 bases. The V end lost 4 bases, the J end lost 1 base, and 13 bases lay between the germline ends. This CDR3 spans 15 amino acids. The DNA for the CDR3 is TGTGCCAGCAGTTCGAGACAGACCCCGAACACTGAAGCTTTCTTT. Translated, it gives CASSSRQTPNTEAFF.

This rearrangement joins TRBV2 to TRBJ1-2, with D hard to call. Trimming removed 3 bases at V and 4 bases at J, with 15 bases between. Germline V gives CDR1 SNHLY, CDR2 FYNNEI. The CDR3 is 15 amino acids. The CDR3 spells CASSERAAQIYGYTF. The DNA for the CDR3 is TGTGCCAGCAGTGAGAGGGCTGCCCAGATCTATGGCTACACCTTC.

The chain uses TRBV7-3 and TRBJ2-5; unclear D gene. The CDR3 has 13 residues. The V end lost 5 bases, the J end lost 4 bases, and 11 bases lay between the germline ends. CDR1 is SGHTA and CDR2 is FQGTGA in the germline V gene. As DNA, the CDR3 is TGTGCCAGCAGCCCCGGACCCACAGAGACCCAGTACTTC. Translating gives CASSPGPTETQYF.

A few counts support this clonotype. The chain combines TRBV20-1 with TRBJ2-3, with 14 bases identical to TRBD2. V shed 6 bases and J 11 bases; nucleotides not matched to a gene: 10. The CDR3 extends over 14 amino acids. Germline CDR1 is DFQATT and CDR2 is SNEGSKA (reference sequence). The CDR3 spells CSALVRGLAGVQYF. DNA of the CDR3: TGCAGTGCCCTTGTTAGGGGACTAGCGGGGGTGCAGTATTTT.

The genes are TRBV12-3 or TRBV12-4 and TRBJ2-3, with 10 nucleotides matching TRBD2. The CDR3 is 16 residues long. The J segment lost 5 bases and the V segment lost 6 bases, leaving 11 bases of the junction unmatched. CDR3 sequence (DNA): TGTGCCAGCAGACGAATAGCGGGGGGTCGGGGAGATACGCAGTATTTT. As protein: CASRRIAGGRGDTQYF.

In this sample, this clonotype turned up many times. V and J are TRBV5-1 and TRBJ2-3, with 8 positions matching TRBD2. V shed 0 bases, J shed 2 bases, and the junction held 11 bases outside the gene matches. Per germline, CDR1 SGHRS and CDR2 YFSETQ. The CDR3 consists of 18 residues. The CDR3 DNA reads as TGCGCCAGCAGCTTGGCCGGGGGAGCGGGGGTTACCACAGATACGCAGTATTTT. It codes for CASSLAGGAGVTTDTQYF.

V usage is TRBV6-6 and J usage is TRBJ2-3; D gene uncertain. CDR3 length equals 14 residues. The V end was cut by 2 bases, the J end by 0 bases, with 6 bases between. Germline loops: CDR1 MNHNY, CDR2 SVGAGI (reference sequence). The CDR3 nucleotides read TGTGCCAGCAGTTACCTGGGTAGCACAGATACGCAGTATTTT. Protein product: CASSYLGSTDTQYF.

This clonotype was observed a handful of times. This chain connects TRBV7-9 to TRBJ2-4; a weak D match, TRBD1 (9 bases). V was shortened by 4 bases and J by 6 bases, with 19 bases between the two germline ends. This CDR3 is built from 16 residues. CDR1 and CDR2 from the germline V gene are SEHNR and FQNEAQ (reference sequence). The CDR3 DNA reads TGTGCCAGCAGCTCGGGGGGGACAGGGCCGGGAAACATTCAGTACTTC. Translation: CASSSGGTGPGNIQYF.

The rearrangement uses TRBV4-3 and TRBJ1-2; the match to TRBD1 covers 8 bases. The germline V gene has CDR1 LGHNA and CDR2 YSLEER. CDR3 length: 14 amino acids. The trim removed 4 bases at V and 4 bases at J, leaving 5 bases unmatched. The CDR3 coding sequence is TGCGCCAGCAGCCGGTCCGGACAGGGCTATGGCTACACCTTC. Protein product: CASSRSGQGYGYTF.